This T cell receptor beta chain was recorded in a study of Ad26.COV2.S vaccination and SARS-CoV-2 variants. The germline V gene has CDR1 MNHEY and CDR2 SVGAGI. Trimming cost V 5 bases and J 14 bases, with 18 bases left between them. CDR3 size: 12 residues. Treatment meaning: roughly 19 received Ad26.COV2.S at low or high dose, single or two shots; about 5 received placebo; per-sample allocation not given. Collection of samples fell on day 63 after the first vaccine or placebo injection. Recruitment in Boston yielded a donor of adult age, 18-55 years. Using immunoSEQ multiplex PCR, the repertoire was profiled, and TCRdb retains in-frame clones only, with some absent. The sample carries about 350,000 clones, about 89% recorded once.

The input for sequencing was peripheral blood, taken in a trial of Ad26.COV2.S vaccine versus placebo. The V and J genes are TRBV6-5 and TRBJ1-2; D remains ambiguous. This clonotype originated in a person aged 18-60 years who received the Ad26.COV2.S COVID-19 vaccine or a placebo. The CDR3 region is CASSPRKRSETF. The DNA of the CDR3 is TGTGCCAGCAGTCCCAGGAAGAGGTCGGAGACCTTC.